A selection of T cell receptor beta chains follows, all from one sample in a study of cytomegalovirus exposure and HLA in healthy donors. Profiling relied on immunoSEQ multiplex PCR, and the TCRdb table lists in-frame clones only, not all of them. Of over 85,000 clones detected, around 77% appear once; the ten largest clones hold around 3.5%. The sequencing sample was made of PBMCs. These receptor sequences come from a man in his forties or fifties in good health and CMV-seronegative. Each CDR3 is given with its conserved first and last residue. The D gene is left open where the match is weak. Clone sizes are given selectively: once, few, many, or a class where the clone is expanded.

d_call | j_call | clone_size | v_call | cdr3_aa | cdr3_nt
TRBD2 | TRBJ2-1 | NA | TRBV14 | CASSQDRLAGGHRGSYNEQFF | TGTGCCAGCAGCCAAGATCGGCTAGCGGGGGGGCATCGGGGTTCCTACAATGAGCAGTTCTTC
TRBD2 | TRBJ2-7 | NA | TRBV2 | CASSMAASGTYEQYF | TGTGCCAGCTCAATGGCGGCTAGCGGAACCTACGAGCAGTACTTC
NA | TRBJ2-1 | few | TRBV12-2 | CASRPGREFDNNEQFF | TGTGCAAGTCGCCCGGGGAGGGAATTTGACAACAATGAGCAGTTCTTC
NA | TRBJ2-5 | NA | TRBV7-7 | CASSSIPGLQETQYF | TGTGCCAGCAGCTCAATCCCGGGATTACAAGAGACCCAGTACTTC
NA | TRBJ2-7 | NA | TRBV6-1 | CASSEYEQYF | TGTGCCAGCAGTGAATACGAGCAGTACTTC
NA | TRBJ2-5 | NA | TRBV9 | CASSVGGVETQYF | TGTGCCAGCAGCGTAGGCGGGGTAGAGACCCAGTACTTC
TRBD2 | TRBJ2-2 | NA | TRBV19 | CASSIIGLAERNTGELFF | TGTGCCAGTAGTATAATAGGACTAGCGGAGCGGAACACCGGGGAGCTGTTTTTT
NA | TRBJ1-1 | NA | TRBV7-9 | CASSISGQTEAFF | TGTGCCAGCAGCATTTCAGGGCAAACTGAAGCTTTCTTT
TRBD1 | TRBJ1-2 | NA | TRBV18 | CASSPPTDRGRYTF | TGTGCCAGCTCACCGCCCACGGACAGGGGACGCTACACCTTC
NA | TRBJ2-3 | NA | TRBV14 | CASSQEGARTDTQYF | TGTGCCAGCAGCCAAGAGGGGGCGAGGACAGATACGCAGTATTTT